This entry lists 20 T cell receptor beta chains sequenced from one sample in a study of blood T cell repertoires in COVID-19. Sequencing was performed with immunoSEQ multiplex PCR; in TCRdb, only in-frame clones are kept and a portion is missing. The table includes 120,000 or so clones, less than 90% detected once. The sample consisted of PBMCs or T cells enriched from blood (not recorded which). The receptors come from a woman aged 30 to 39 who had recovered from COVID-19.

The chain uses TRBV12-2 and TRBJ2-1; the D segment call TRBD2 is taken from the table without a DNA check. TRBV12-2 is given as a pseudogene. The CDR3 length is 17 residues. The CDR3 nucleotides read TGTGCAAGTCGCTCTTCCCTAGCGTATAGCTCCTACAATGAGCAGTTCTTC. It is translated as CASRSSLAYSSYNEQFF.

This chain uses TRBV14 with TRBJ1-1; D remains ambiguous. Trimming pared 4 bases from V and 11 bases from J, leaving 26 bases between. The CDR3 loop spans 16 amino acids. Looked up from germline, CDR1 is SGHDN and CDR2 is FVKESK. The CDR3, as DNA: TGTGCCAGCAGCCGCGCAGGTTTCGGGAACGACCTTGTGGCTTTCTTT. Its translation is CASSRAGFGNDLVAFF.

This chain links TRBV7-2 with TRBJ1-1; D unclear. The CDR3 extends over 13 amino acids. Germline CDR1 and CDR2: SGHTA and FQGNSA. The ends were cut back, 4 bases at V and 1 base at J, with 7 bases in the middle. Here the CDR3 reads CASSSYRNTEAFF. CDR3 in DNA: TGTGCCAGCAGCTCCTACAGGAACACTGAAGCTTTCTTT.

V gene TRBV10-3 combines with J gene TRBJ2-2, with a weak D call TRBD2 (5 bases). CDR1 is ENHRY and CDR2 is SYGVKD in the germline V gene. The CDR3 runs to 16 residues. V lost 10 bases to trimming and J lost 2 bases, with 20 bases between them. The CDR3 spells CATTGLPVANTGELFF. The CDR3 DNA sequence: TGTGCCACAACCGGACTTCCCGTTGCCAACACCGGGGAGCTGTTTTTT.

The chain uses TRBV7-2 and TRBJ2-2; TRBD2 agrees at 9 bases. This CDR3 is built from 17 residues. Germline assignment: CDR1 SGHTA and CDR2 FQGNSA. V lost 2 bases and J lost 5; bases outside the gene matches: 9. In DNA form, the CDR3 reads TGTGCCAGCAGCTTATCATTAGCGGGAGAGGGTACCGGGGAGCTGTTTTTT. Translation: CASSLSLAGEGTGELFF.

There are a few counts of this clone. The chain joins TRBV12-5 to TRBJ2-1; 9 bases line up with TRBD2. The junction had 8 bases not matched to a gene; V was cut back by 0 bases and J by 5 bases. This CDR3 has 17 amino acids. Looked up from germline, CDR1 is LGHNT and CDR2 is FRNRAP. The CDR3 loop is CASGLVSGGIGNNEQFF. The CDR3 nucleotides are TGTGCTAGTGGTTTGGTCAGCGGGGGGATAGGGAACAATGAGCAGTTCTTC.

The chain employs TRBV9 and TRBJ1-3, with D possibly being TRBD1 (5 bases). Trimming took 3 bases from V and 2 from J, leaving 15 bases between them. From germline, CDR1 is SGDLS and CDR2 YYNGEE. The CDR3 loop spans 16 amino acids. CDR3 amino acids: CASSAGTRDPGNTIYF. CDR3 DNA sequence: TGTGCCAGCAGCGCCGGGACTAGGGATCCTGGAAACACCATATATTTT.

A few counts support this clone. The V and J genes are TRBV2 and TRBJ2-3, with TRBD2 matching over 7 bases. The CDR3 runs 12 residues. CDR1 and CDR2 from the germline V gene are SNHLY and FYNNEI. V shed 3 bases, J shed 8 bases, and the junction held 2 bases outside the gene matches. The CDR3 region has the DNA TGTGCCAGCAGTGACAGGGAGGGTACGCAGTATTTT. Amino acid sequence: CASSDREGTQYF.

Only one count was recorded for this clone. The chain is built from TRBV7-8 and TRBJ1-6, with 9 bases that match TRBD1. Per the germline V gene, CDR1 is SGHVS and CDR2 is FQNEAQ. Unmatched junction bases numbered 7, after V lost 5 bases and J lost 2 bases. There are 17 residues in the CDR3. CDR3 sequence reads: CASSPGTGKAYNSPLHF. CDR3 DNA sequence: TGTGCCAGCAGCCCTGGGACAGGGAAAGCCTATAATTCACCCCTCCACTTT.

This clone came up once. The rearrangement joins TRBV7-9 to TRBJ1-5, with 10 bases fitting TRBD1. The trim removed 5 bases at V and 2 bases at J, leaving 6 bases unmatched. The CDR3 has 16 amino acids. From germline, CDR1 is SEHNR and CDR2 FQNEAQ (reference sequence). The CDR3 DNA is TGTGCCAGCAGCCAACCTGGGACAGGGGGCAATCAGCCCCAGCATTTT. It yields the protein CASSQPGTGGNQPQHF.

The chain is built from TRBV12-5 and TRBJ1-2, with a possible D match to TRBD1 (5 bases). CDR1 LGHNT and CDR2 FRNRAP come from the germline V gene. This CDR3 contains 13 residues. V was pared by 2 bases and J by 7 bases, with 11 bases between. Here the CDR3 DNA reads TGTGCTAGTGGTTTGTCAGGGTGGGGTGGCTACACCTTC. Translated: CASGLSGWGGYTF.

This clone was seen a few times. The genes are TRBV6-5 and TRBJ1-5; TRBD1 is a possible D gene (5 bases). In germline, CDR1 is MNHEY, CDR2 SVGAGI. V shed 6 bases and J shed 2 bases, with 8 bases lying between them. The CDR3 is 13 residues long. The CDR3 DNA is TGTGCCAGCAGGTTGACAGGCAATCAGCCCCAGCATTTT. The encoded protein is CASRLTGNQPQHF.

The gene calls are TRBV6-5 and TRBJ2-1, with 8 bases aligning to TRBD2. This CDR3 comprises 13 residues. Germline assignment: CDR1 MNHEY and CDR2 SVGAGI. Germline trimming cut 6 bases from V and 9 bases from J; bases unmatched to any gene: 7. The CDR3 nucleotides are TGTGCCAGCAGACGGGAGGGGCGGCCTGAGCAGTTCTTC. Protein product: CASRREGRPEQFF.

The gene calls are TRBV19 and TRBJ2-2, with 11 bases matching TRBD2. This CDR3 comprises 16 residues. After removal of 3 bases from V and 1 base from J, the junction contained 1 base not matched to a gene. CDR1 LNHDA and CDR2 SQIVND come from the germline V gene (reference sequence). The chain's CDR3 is CASSIGLAGNTGELFF. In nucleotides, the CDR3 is TGTGCCAGTAGTATCGGACTAGCGGGGAACACCGGGGAGCTGTTTTTT.

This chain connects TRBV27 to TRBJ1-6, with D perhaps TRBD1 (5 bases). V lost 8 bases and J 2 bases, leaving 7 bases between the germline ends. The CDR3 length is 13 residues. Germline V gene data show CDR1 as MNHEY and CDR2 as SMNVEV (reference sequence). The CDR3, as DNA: TGTGCCAGCTGCAGGGCCTATAATTCACCCCTCCACTTT. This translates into CASCRAYNSPLHF.

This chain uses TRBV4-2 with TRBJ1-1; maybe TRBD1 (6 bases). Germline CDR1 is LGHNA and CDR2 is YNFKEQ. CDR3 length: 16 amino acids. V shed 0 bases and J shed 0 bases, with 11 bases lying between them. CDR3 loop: CASSQEQGIMNTEAFF. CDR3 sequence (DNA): TGTGCCAGCAGCCAAGAACAGGGCATCATGAACACTGAAGCTTTCTTT.

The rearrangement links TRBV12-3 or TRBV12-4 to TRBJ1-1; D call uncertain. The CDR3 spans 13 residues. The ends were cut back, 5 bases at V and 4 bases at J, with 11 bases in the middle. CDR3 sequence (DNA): TGTGCCAGCAGTAGTCTTAGCAGCACTGAAGCTTTCTTT. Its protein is CASSSLSSTEAFF.

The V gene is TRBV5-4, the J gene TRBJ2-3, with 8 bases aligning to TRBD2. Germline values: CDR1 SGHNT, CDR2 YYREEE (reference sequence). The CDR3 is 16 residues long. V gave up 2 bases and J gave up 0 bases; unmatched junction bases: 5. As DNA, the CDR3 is TGTGCCAGCAGCTTAAATAGCGGGGCTAGCACAGATACGCAGTATTTT. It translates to CASSLNSGASTDTQYF. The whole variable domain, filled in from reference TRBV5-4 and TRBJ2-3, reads ETGVTQSPTHLIKTRGQQVTLRCSSQSGHNTVSWYQQALGQGPQFIFQYYREEENGRGNFPPRFSGLQFPNYSSELNVNALELDDSALYLCASSLNSGASTDTQYFGPGTRLTVL.

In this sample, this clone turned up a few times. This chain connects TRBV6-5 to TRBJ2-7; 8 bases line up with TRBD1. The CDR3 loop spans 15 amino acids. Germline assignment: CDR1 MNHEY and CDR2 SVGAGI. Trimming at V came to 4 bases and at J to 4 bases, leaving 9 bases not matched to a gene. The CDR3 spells CASSSGAGGKYEQYF. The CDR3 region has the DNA TGTGCCAGCAGTTCGGGGGCAGGGGGCAAGTACGAGCAGTACTTC.

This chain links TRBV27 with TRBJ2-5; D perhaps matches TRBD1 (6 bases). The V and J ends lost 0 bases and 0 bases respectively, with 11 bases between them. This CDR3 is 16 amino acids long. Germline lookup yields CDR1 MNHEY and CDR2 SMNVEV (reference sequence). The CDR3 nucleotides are TGTGCCAGCAGTTTATCGGGGACACTGTACCAAGAGACCCAGTACTTC. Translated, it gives CASSLSGTLYQETQYF.